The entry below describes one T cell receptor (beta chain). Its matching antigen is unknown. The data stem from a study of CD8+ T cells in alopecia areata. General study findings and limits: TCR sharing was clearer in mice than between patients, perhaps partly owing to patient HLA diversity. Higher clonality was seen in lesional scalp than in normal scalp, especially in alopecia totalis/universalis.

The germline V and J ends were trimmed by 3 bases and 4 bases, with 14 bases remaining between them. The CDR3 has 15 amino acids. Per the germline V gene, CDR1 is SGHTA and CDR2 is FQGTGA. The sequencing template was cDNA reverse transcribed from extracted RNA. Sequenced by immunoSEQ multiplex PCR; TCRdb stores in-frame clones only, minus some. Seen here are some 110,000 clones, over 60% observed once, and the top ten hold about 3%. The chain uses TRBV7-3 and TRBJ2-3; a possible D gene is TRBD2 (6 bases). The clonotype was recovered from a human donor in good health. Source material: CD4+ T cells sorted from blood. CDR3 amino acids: CASSLAVGGPDTQYF. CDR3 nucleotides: TGTGCCAGCAGCTTGGCCGTGGGAGGTCCAGATACGCAGTATTTT. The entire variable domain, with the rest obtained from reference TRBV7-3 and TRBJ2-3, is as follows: GAGVSQTPSNKVTEKGKYVELRCDPISGHTALYWYRQSLGQGPEFLIYFQGTGAADDSGLPNDRFFAVRPEGSVSTLKIQRTERGDSAVYLCASSLAVGGPDTQYFGPGTRLTVL.